What follows are 27 T cell receptor beta chains derived from one specimen sequenced in a study of OX40 agonist ivuxolimab in advanced cancers. Produced via immunoSEQ multiplex PCR; TCRdb's table is partial and in-frame only. The sample records around 80,000 clones, more than 75% being singletons. The sample consisted of CD4+ or CD8+ T cells sorted from blood, taken in a trial of the OX40 agonist ivuxolimab. Source of these receptors: an adult with an advanced solid tumor such as melanoma, head and neck, liver or kidney cancer.

V is TRBV5-8 and J is TRBJ1-5, with 9 bases matching TRBD1. With V trimmed by 4 bases and J by 2 bases, 4 bases remained unmatched. The germline V gene has CDR1 SGHTS and CDR2 YDEGEE. CDR3 length: 15 amino acids. The CDR3 nucleotides are TGTGCCAGCAGCCCTAGGACAGGGGGCAATCAGCCCCAGCATTTT. Protein sequence: CASSPRTGGNQPQHF.

The V and J genes are TRBV28 and TRBJ1-4; D might be TRBD1 (5 bases). CDR1 is MDHEN, CDR2 SYDVKM, per germline. Trimming took 7 bases from V and 2 from J, leaving 20 bases between them. The CDR3 totals 17 residues. CDR3 sequence (DNA): TGTGCCAGCATCAGCGGGGGGGAACTGGGTACTAATGAAAAACTGTTTTTT. It is translated as CASISGGELGTNEKLFF.

The genes are TRBV10-3 and TRBJ1-6; D uncertain. There are 15 residues in the CDR3. Per the germline V gene, CDR1 is ENHRY and CDR2 is SYGVKD. Trimming took 1 base from V and 5 from J, leaving 9 bases between them. CDR3 sequence reads: CAISELSADNSPLHF. The CDR3 coding sequence is TGTGCCATCAGTGAGTTGTCAGCAGATAATTCACCCCTCCACTTT.

This rearrangement joins TRBV9 to TRBJ2-1, with 10 nucleotides matching TRBD1. The length of the CDR3 is 22 residues. Unmatched junction bases numbered 20, after V lost 0 bases and J lost 2 bases. The germline V gene has CDR1 SGDLS and CDR2 YYNGEE. The CDR3 nucleotides are TGTGCCAGCAGCGTAGGCTCCTCCGGGACAGGGGATCGGCGGGGGGCCTACAATGAGCAGTTCTTC. Protein: CASSVGSSGTGDRRGAYNEQFF.

The chain combines TRBV9 with TRBJ2-5; tentative D call: TRBD2 (5 bases). V was cut by 0 bases and J by 2 bases, with 11 bases left in between. CDR3 length: 15 residues. The germline gives CDR1 SGDLS, CDR2 YYNGEE. As DNA, the CDR3 is TGTGCCAGCAGCGTAGTTGGGGAGCCGCAAGAGACCCAGTACTTC. Residues: CASSVVGEPQETQYF. The whole variable domain, filled in from reference TRBV9 and TRBJ2-5, reads DSGVTQTPKHLITATGQRVTLRCSPRSGDLSVYWYQQSLDQGLQFLIQYYNGEERAKGNILERFSAQQFPDLHSELNLSSLELGDSALYFCASSVVGEPQETQYFGPGTRLLVL.

This chain links TRBV4-2 with TRBJ2-5; possible D gene TRBD2, 5 bases. CDR1 and CDR2 (germline): LGHNA, YNFKEQ. This CDR3 region has 14 residues. V was trimmed by 0 bases and J by 2 bases, leaving 7 bases between them. The CDR3 nucleotides are TGTGCCAGCAGCCAAGAAAGAGGGCAAGAGACCCAGTACTTC. Protein: CASSQERGQETQYF.

This rearrangement joins TRBV18 to TRBJ1-1, with D possibly TRBD1 on 5 matching bases. The CDR3 has 13 amino acids. Germline CDR1 KGHSH, CDR2 LQKENI. V was clipped by 5 bases and J by 5 bases, with 12 bases between them. The CDR3 here is CASSTVGGTEAFF. CDR3 DNA sequence: TGTGCCAGCTCAACCGTCGGGGGGACTGAAGCTTTCTTT.

The V and J genes are TRBV6-6 and TRBJ2-7; 8 bases map to TRBD2. Trimming took 0 bases from V and 3 from J; bases not matched to a gene: 7. This CDR3 contains 16 residues. Per the germline V gene, CDR1 is MNHNY and CDR2 is SVGAGI (reference sequence). CDR3 residues: CASSYSPSGGLYEQYV. DNA for the CDR3: TGTGCCAGCAGTTACTCACCCAGCGGGGGACTCTACGAGCAGTACGTC.

The rearrangement uses TRBV7-9 and TRBJ1-2, with 7 bases lining up with TRBD1. From germline, CDR1 is SEHNR and CDR2 FQNEAQ (reference sequence). The ends lost 5 bases at V and 8 bases at J; junction bases unmatched: 14. This CDR3 contains 15 residues. The CDR3, as DNA: TGTGCCAGCAGCCTAGGGGCGACAGGGTCTAAGGGCTACACCTTC. Its translation: CASSLGATGSKGYTF.

The chain joins TRBV4-1 to TRBJ1-5, with D possibly TRBD1 on 5 matching bases. CDR3 length: 15 residues. V was clipped by 4 bases and J by 7 bases, with 17 bases between them. The germline V gene encodes CDR1 MGHRA and CDR2 YSYEKL. Written as DNA, the CDR3 is TGCGCCAGCAGCCCCTCGGGCCGTAGGGGCCAGCCCCAGCATTTT. Translating it yields CASSPSGRRGQPQHF.

The genes are TRBV28 and TRBJ2-7; 10 nucleotides align to TRBD1. The CDR3 contains 14 residues. Germline V gene lookup returns CDR1 MDHEN and CDR2 SYDVKM. V lost 5 bases and J lost 2; bases outside the gene matches: 3. The CDR3, as DNA: TGTGCCAGCAGTACCGGGACAGGGGCCTACGAGCAGTACTTC. It specifies CASSTGTGAYEQYF.

This clone is a singleton in its sample. The rearrangement uses TRBV4-1 and TRBJ1-5; no reliable D call. V gave up 0 bases and J gave up 3 bases, with 15 bases separating them. This CDR3 comprises 17 residues. The germline V gene has CDR1 MGHRA and CDR2 YSYEKL. The CDR3 loop reads CASSQDTGSRANQPQHF. CDR3 sequence (DNA): TGCGCCAGCAGCCAAGATACGGGGTCCCGGGCCAATCAGCCCCAGCATTTT.

This chain links TRBV7-3 with TRBJ2-2; D uncertain. V lost 6 bases to trimming and J lost 7 bases, with 12 bases between them. The CDR3 covers 13 residues. The germline gives CDR1 SGHTA, CDR2 FQGTGA. CDR3 residues: CASSLDWNGELFF. The DNA of the CDR3 is TGTGCCAGCAGTCTCGACTGGAACGGGGAGCTGTTTTTT.

In nucleotides, the CDR3 is TGTGCCAGCATCCTATTGACAGGGGAGAACACTGAAGCTTTCTTT. It encodes CASILLTGENTEAFF. The chain uses TRBV2 and TRBJ1-1; TRBD1 agrees at 8 bases. The CDR3 length is 15 residues. Looked up from germline, CDR1 is SNHLY and CDR2 is FYNNEI. The ends lost 7 bases at V and 1 base at J; junction bases unmatched: 8.

The chain carries TRBV6-4 and TRBJ2-3; maybe TRBD1 (6 bases). Trimming pared 6 bases from V and 0 bases from J, leaving 10 bases between. Germline CDR1 reads MRHNA; CDR2 reads SNTAGT. This CDR3 has 14 residues. The CDR3 region is CASSPGTSTDTQYF. Here the CDR3 DNA reads TGTGCCAGCAGCCCCGGGACAAGCACAGATACGCAGTATTTT.

The V gene is TRBV19, the J gene TRBJ1-5; D gene ambiguous. V lost 7 bases and J lost 8, with 18 bases in between. CDR1 and CDR2 (germline): LNHDA, SQIVND (reference sequence). This CDR3 has 14 amino acids. In DNA form, the CDR3 reads TGTGCCAGTACCATATTGGAGGGTTTGGAGCCCCAGCATTTT. The encoded protein is CASTILEGLEPQHF.

The chain combines TRBV5-1 with TRBJ2-5, with 14 bases matching TRBD2. The germline V gene has CDR1 SGHRS and CDR2 YFSETQ. Losses at the gene ends were 3 bases for V and 7 bases for J; bases not matched to a gene: 2. The CDR3 spans 14 residues. CDR3 residues: CASSSTSGGGTQYF. The DNA of the CDR3 is TGCGCCAGCAGCTCGACTAGCGGGGGGGGGACCCAGTACTTC.

This chain uses TRBV7-9 with TRBJ1-6; TRBD1 is a possible D gene (5 bases). Trimming took 5 bases from V and 14 from J, leaving 16 bases between them. The germline CDR1 and CDR2 sequences are SEHNR and FQNEAQ (reference sequence). The CDR3 sequence is 13 residues long. The DNA of the CDR3 is TGTGCCAGCAGCCCCACAGGAACAGCAGCCCTCCACTTT. It specifies CASSPTGTAALHF.

This clone was seen only a few times. V and J are TRBV5-6 and TRBJ2-5; 7 bases are shared with TRBD1. This CDR3 is 15 amino acids long. Trimming cost V 0 bases and J 7 bases; bases outside gene matches: 9. In germline, CDR1 is SGHDT, CDR2 YYEEEE. CDR3 amino acids: CASSLAGTAWVTQYF. CDR3 bases: TGTGCCAGCAGCTTGGCCGGGACAGCCTGGGTGACCCAGTACTTC.

The chain employs TRBV18 and TRBJ1-5; TRBD1 aligns across 7 bases. Trimming at V came to 1 base and at J to 3 bases, leaving 3 bases not matched to a gene. This CDR3 spans 15 amino acids. Per the germline V gene, CDR1 is KGHSH and CDR2 is LQKENI. The CDR3 coding sequence is TGTGCCAGCTCACCACTCACAGGGGTCAATCAGCCCCAGCATTTT. Amino acid sequence: CASSPLTGVNQPQHF.

This clone was seen a handful of times. V and J are TRBV19 and TRBJ2-5, with no clear D. Germline loops: CDR1 LNHDA, CDR2 SQIVND (reference sequence). This CDR3 region has 11 residues. V was pared by 5 bases and J by 4 bases, with 5 bases between. CDR3 bases: TGTGCCAGTAGTGGCGGAGAGACCCAGTACTTC. It translates to CASSGGETQYF.

The chain combines TRBV7-9 with TRBJ2-5; a weak D match, TRBD2 (5 bases). Looked up from germline, CDR1 is SEHNR and CDR2 is FQNEAQ (reference sequence). This CDR3 spans 14 amino acids. The V end was cut by 1 base, the J end by 4 bases, with 10 bases between. This chain's CDR3 is CASSLGSAGETQYF. The CDR3, as DNA: TGTGCCAGCAGCTTAGGGTCGGCGGGAGAGACCCAGTACTTC.

J is TRBJ2-2 and V is TRBV2; either TRBD1 or TRBD2 may fit D (5 bases each). Germline V gene lookup returns CDR1 SNHLY and CDR2 FYNNEI. Trimming took 8 bases from V and 5 from J, leaving 9 bases between them. CDR3 length: 12 amino acids. In DNA, the CDR3 is TGTGCCAGCGGCAGGGAGACCGGGGAGCTGTTTTTT. As protein: CASGRETGELFF.

The rearrangement uses TRBV6-5 and TRBJ2-4, with D perhaps matching TRBD1 or TRBD2 (5 bases each). The V gene lost 9 bases and the J gene lost 5 bases, with 8 bases spanning the gap. Per the germline V gene, CDR1 is MNHEY and CDR2 is SVGAGI. This CDR3 is built from 11 residues. The CDR3 spells CASGTENIQYF. CDR3 in DNA: TGTGCCAGTGGGACGGAAAACATTCAGTACTTC.

V is TRBV7-9 and J is TRBJ2-2; 8 positions agree with TRBD1. The CDR3 is made up of 15 amino acids. CDR1 SEHNR and CDR2 FQNEAQ come from the germline V gene (reference sequence). The junction had 8 bases not matched to a gene; V was cut back by 5 bases and J by 6 bases. CDR3 DNA: TGTGCCAGCAGCGCGGGACAGGTCTATGCCGGGGAGCTGTTTTTT. This gives the protein CASSAGQVYAGELFF.

The chain combines TRBV18 with TRBJ1-6, with D possibly being TRBD1 (6 bases). Per germline, CDR1 KGHSH and CDR2 LQKENI. Trimming shortened V by 5 bases and J by 8 bases, and 16 bases separated the two germline ends. This CDR3 region has 15 residues. The CDR3 spells CASSSSGAGDSPLHF. Here the CDR3 DNA reads TGTGCCAGCTCATCATCGGGGGCTGGGGATTCACCCCTCCACTTT.

The V call is TRBV7-9, the J call TRBJ1-1; D is ambiguous. The CDR3 length is 15 residues. Trimming removed 4 bases from V and 1 base from J, with 13 bases in between. The germline gives CDR1 SEHNR, CDR2 FQNEAQ (reference sequence). Written as DNA, the CDR3 is TGTGCCAGCAGCTACAGCCCGCGAGAGAACACTGAAGCTTTCTTT. Translating it yields CASSYSPRENTEAFF.